This T cell receptor beta chain originates from a study of early T cells in non-severe SARS-CoV-2 infection. Study-level background: Sequencing of unsorted whole blood was done on bulk RNA, leaving chains unpaired.

In its sample, this clonotype was seen a few times. Germline V CDR1 and CDR2: SNHLY, FYNNEI. The CDR3 runs to 12 residues. Trimming removed 6 bases from V and 4 bases from J, with 9 bases in between. Individual cDNA molecules received unique molecular identifiers. TCRdb reprocessed the 5' RACE reads via MiXCR and lists one record per CDR3 protein. The sample yields tens of thousands of distinct CDR3 sequences, about an eighth seen once. Input material: whole blood. This clonotype was sampled from an adult who was a healthcare worker with PCR-confirmed SARS-CoV-2 infection or an uninfected control (not recorded which). The rearrangement uses TRBV2 and TRBJ1-2, with a tentative D call TRBD1 (6 bases). The CDR3 here is CASRQGTYGYTF. The CDR3 DNA reads TGTGCCAGCAGGCAGGGGACCTATGGCTACACCTTC. Supplemented by reference TRBV2 and TRBJ1-2, the full variable domain reads EPEVTQTPSHQVTQMGQEVILRCVPISNHLYFYWYRQILGQKVEFLVSFYNNEISEKSEIFDDQFSVERPDGSNFTLKIRSTKLEDSAMYFCASRQGTYGYTFGSGTRLTVV.